The entry that follows covers one T cell receptor (beta chain) sequence. This clonotype appeared many times. Its antigen has not been determined. Nothing much larger sits one base from this clone, and base qualities are not available. The time point label, as the study defines it: longitudinal time-point 1 (baseline). Libraries from unsorted PBMCs were made from 2 million PBMCs kept in RNAlater at -80 degrees C until RNA extraction. Peripheral blood was subjected to Ficoll-Hypaque density gradient centrifugation to isolate PBMCs, which were then cryopreserved in liquid nitrogen. The data belong to a study of neurological immune-mediated disorders (dated by TCRdb to the late 2010s). With respect to the entire study: The study compared peripheral blood TCR-beta repertoires of HTLV-I-associated myelopathy (HAM/TSP) patients, multiple sclerosis patients and healthy controls using UMI-based sequencing. Longitudinal samples, technical triplicates and paired sorted CD4+ and CD8+ T-cell subsets, alongside PBMC samples, were included among the roughly 110 TCR-beta libraries. Longitudinal HAM/TSP and healthy donors had 3 time-points each (roughly 3-45 month intervals). Of the approximately 68 subjects in the cohort, about 14 were HAM/TSP patients, some 34 were multiple sclerosis patients, and around 20 were healthy controls.

cDNA was synthesized by template-switch 5'RACE using a primer carrying a 10-nucleotide random unique molecular identifier by which each TCR transcript was tagged. Every sequencing run covered 15-18 subjects and yielded more than 160 million TCR-beta sequences. The RNeasy kit was used for extraction of total RNA. Using the KAPA Real-time Library Amplification kit, TCR-beta VDJ regions were amplified with primers for the TCR constant region and the 5'RACE anchor. A first PCR added sample indexes and Illumina adaptors, and a second PCR then raised library yield. After purification with Ampure beads, the TCR product of roughly 650 bp was size-selected on a 2% E-gel SizeSelection system. Library quality was checked on a Bioanalyzer, concentration was measured with Qubit, and libraries were quantified with the Kapa Library Quantification kit before pooling. Libraries were sequenced paired-end 2 x 150 bp on an Illumina HiSeq 2500. To increase sequence diversity, about 25-31% phiX was spiked into each library pool. In the source study's methods: The UMI-based MiGEC pipeline processed quality-filtered reads and removed over 80% of raw TCR sequences during error correction. VDJ genes were aligned to IMGT germline references, and clonotypes were defined by unique CDR3 amino acid sequence plus V-J genes. Clonal expansion, Shannon diversity and CDR3 relatedness were evaluated with VDJtools (CalcPairwiseDistances, ClusterSamples), while phylogenetic trees were built in CLCbio workbench. Using coefficient-of-variation modelling across technical triplicates, the study counted a clone as expanded if it had at least 8 unique UMIs. In-frame beta chains were kept once TCRdb had trimmed the public reads at Q25 with fastp and called clones with MiXCR. Under each unique CDR3 protein, matching rows form one entry showing the most common genes and DNA. The V and J calls were not made by the authors but by TCRdb's processing. The sample profile shows around 71,000 distinct CDR3 sequences; 12% to 15% of them were found once. The ten largest clonotypes hold approximately 4.2% of the sample.

Overall study results and their limits: Across subjects, expanded clones never shared an identical CDR3 amino acid sequence, which suggests that the TCR-beta repertoires in every group were private. TCR clonal expansion was highest in HAM/TSP patients and lowest in MS patients, with MS patients falling below even healthy controls.

Cut back by 4 bases and 1 base, the V and J ends lie 15 bases apart. From cysteine to phenylalanine, the CDR3 is 15 amino acids long. Only the CDR3 DNA stays, 45 bases, in frame from base 1. Via the germline V gene (reference sequence), CDR1 is SGHKS and CDR2 YYEKEE. The chain was built from TRBV5-5 and TRBJ2-7, and perhaps TRBD2 as D gene, on 6 matching bases. Sequencing input: PBMCs. This clonotype originated in a female donor with HTLV-1-associated myelopathy (HAM/TSP). The CDR3 protein is CASSPGVAGSYEQYF. The DNA is TGTGCCAGCAGCCCGGGCGTGGCGGGGTCCTACGAGCAGTACTTC.